These 32 T cell receptor beta chains were all obtained from the same sample, sequenced in a study of blood T cell repertoires in COVID-19. Only in-frame clones appear in the TCRdb table, and some are missing; sequencing was by immunoSEQ multiplex PCR. Found here are under 300,000 clones, about 90% of them singletons; the top ten hold 1.2%. Sequenced input: PBMCs or T cells enriched from blood (not recorded which). The receptors were sampled from a human donor in a cohort exposed to, infected with or recovered from COVID-19 (not recorded which). The donor label of this sample is uncertain.

This clone was seen a single time. This sequence joins TRBV27 and TRBJ2-3, with 12 bases that match TRBD2. The V gene end was trimmed by 6 bases and the J gene end by 4 bases; junction bases not matched to a gene: 8. This CDR3 comprises 16 residues. Germline V CDR1 and CDR2: MNHEY, SMNVEV (reference sequence). DNA for the CDR3: TGTGCCAGCAGCCCATTCCTAGCGGGGGGGGCAGATACGCAGTATTTT. This sequence encodes CASSPFLAGGADTQYF.

The gene calls are TRBV7-2 and TRBJ1-1; D might be TRBD1 (6 bases). Germline CDR1 is SGHTA and CDR2 is FQGNSA. The CDR3 loop spans 14 amino acids. Between the trimmed V and J ends, which lost 1 base and 1 base, there was a span of 7 bases. CDR3 bases: TGTGCCAGCAGCTTAGGGGGACAGAACACTGAAGCTTTCTTT. This encodes CASSLGGQNTEAFF.

The chain combines TRBV9 with TRBJ2-7, with D tentatively TRBD2 (5 bases). Germline values: CDR1 SGDLS, CDR2 YYNGEE. CDR3 size: 12 residues. Trimming removed 4 bases from V and 4 bases from J, with 9 bases in between. The CDR3 sequence: CASSPGEYEQYF. The CDR3 region has the DNA TGTGCCAGCAGCCCTGGGGAGTACGAGCAGTACTTC. Combining the CDR3 with reference TRBV9 and TRBJ2-7 gives the whole variable domain DSGVTQTPKHLITATGQRVTLRCSPRSGDLSVYWYQQSLDQGLQFLIQYYNGEERAKGNILERFSAQQFPDLHSELNLSSLELGDSALYFCASSPGEYEQYFGPGTRLTVT.

The rearrangement joins TRBV19 to TRBJ1-1; TRBD1 agrees at 10 bases. The germline V gene has CDR1 LNHDA and CDR2 SQIVND (reference sequence). There are 12 residues in the CDR3. Losses at the gene ends were 8 bases for V and 5 bases for J; bases not matched to a gene: 2. The DNA for the CDR3 is TGTGCCAGTTGGGACAGGGGAACTGAAGCTTTCTTT. Amino acids: CASWDRGTEAFF.

J is TRBJ2-5 and V is TRBV4-2, with D possibly TRBD1 on 6 matching bases. The V end lost 4 bases, the J end lost 3 bases, and 12 bases lay between the germline ends. There are 14 residues in the CDR3. The germline V gene encodes CDR1 LGHNA and CDR2 YNFKEQ. In nucleotides, the CDR3 is TGTGCCAGCAGCCGGGGGCAGGGGAAAGAGACCCAGTACTTC. Translated, it gives CASSRGQGKETQYF.

The CDR3 region has the DNA TGTGCCAGCTCCCTTTTAGGTTCGGGGGCGGGAGGTGAGCAGTTCTTC. Encoded protein: CASSLLGSGAGGEQFF. The V call is TRBV5-8, the J call TRBJ2-1; 8 bases agree with TRBD2. With V trimmed by 7 bases and J by 9 bases, 18 bases remained unmatched. From germline, CDR1 is SGHTS and CDR2 YDEGEE. The CDR3 contains 16 residues.

The genes are TRBV7-9 and TRBJ1-1; TRBD1 might be the D (6 bases). From germline, CDR1 is SEHNR and CDR2 FQNEAQ (reference sequence). The CDR3 has 17 residues. V was trimmed by 0 bases and J by 1 base, leaving 15 bases between them. Here the CDR3 DNA reads TGTGCCAGCAGCTTAGCCATCGGGGGGCCCAAGAACACTGAAGCTTTCTTT. Translating gives CASSLAIGGPKNTEAFF. Using reference TRBV7-9 and TRBJ1-1 for the parts outside the CDR3, the full variable domain is DTGVSQNPRHKITKRGQNVTFRCDPISEHNRLYWYRQTLGQGPEFLTYFQNEAQLEKSRLLSDRFSAERPKGSFSTLEIQRTEQGDSAMYLCASSLAIGGPKNTEAFFGQGTRLTVV.

The chain combines TRBV2 with TRBJ2-1; TRBD2 matches at 11 bases. Trimming removed 5 bases from V and 4 bases from J; junction bases left unmatched: 7. The CDR3 has 16 amino acids. Looked up from germline, CDR1 is SNHLY and CDR2 is FYNNEI. The CDR3 DNA reads TGTGCCAGCAGTCATCGACTAGCGGGGCCGTACAATGAGCAGTTCTTC. This gives the protein CASSHRLAGPYNEQFF.

The V gene is TRBV7-8, the J gene TRBJ1-2; TRBD1 matches 9 bases. Germline lookup yields CDR1 SGHVS and CDR2 FQNEAQ. This CDR3 is built from 17 residues. V was clipped by 1 base and J by 4 bases; unmatched bases: 10. The chain's CDR3 is CASSLGSNRGLGYGYTF. CDR3 sequence (DNA): TGTGCCAGCAGCTTAGGTTCAAACAGGGGGCTTGGCTATGGCTACACCTTC.

V gene TRBV25-1 combines with J gene TRBJ1-3, with D maybe TRBD1 (6 bases). This CDR3 has 16 residues. Trimming took off 8 bases at V and 0 bases at J, with 17 bases between the two ends. Germline V CDR1 and CDR2: MGHDK, SYGVNS. CDR3 nucleotide sequence: TGTGCCAGCGCCACCCCCGGACAGTCCTCTGGAAACACCATATATTTT. Amino acids: CASATPGQSSGNTIYF.

The chain recombines TRBV19 with TRBJ2-1; 12 bases align to TRBD2. Germline trimming cut 6 bases from V and 3 bases from J; bases unmatched to any gene: 3. The CDR3 sequence is 15 residues long. CDR1 LNHDA and CDR2 SQIVND come from the germline V gene (reference sequence). CDR3 bases: TGTGCCAGTAGCCTACTAGCGGGGGGCTACAATGAGCAGTTCTTC. It is translated as CASSLLAGGYNEQFF.

This chain links TRBV24-1 with TRBJ1-1; possible D gene TRBD1, 5 bases. Looked up from germline, CDR1 is KGHDR and CDR2 is SFDVKD. The length of the CDR3 is 14 residues. V was pared by 8 bases and J by 0 bases, with 12 bases between. CDR3 loop: CATTAGGMNTEAFF. The CDR3 bases are TGTGCCACCACCGCGGGGGGGATGAACACTGAAGCTTTCTTT.

This chain links TRBV3-1 (or the pseudogene TRBV3-2) with TRBJ1-2, with D possibly TRBD1 on 6 matching bases. This CDR3 has 16 residues. The germline V and J ends were trimmed by 4 bases and 1 base, with 16 bases remaining between them. Germline V CDR1 and CDR2: LGHDT, YNNKEL (reference sequence). In nucleotides, the CDR3 is TGTGCCAGCAGCCTCAGCCAGGGGCGGTTTAACTATGGCTACACCTTC. This sequence encodes CASSLSQGRFNYGYTF.

This sequence joins TRBV5-1 and TRBJ2-5; no clear D. The germline V gene encodes CDR1 SGHRS and CDR2 YFSETQ. This CDR3 contains 15 residues. V was pared by 0 bases and J by 1 base, with 10 bases between. The CDR3 protein is CASSLAGGIQETQYF. The CDR3 nucleotides read TGCGCCAGCAGCTTGGCGGGTGGAATCCAAGAGACCCAGTACTTC. Looking up the rest from reference TRBV5-1 and TRBJ2-5 gives the full variable domain: KAGVTQTPRYLIKTRGQQVTLSCSPISGHRSVSWYQQTPGQGLQFLFEYFSETQRNKGNFPGRFSGRQFSNSRSEMNVSTLELGDSALYLCASSLAGGIQETQYFGPGTRLLVL.

This chain links TRBV5-1 with TRBJ1-3; D is ambiguous. Germline CDR1 and CDR2: SGHRS and YFSETQ. The CDR3 has 15 amino acids. Trimming took off 0 bases at V and 0 bases at J, with 7 bases between the two ends. The CDR3 sequence is CASSLGGSSGNTIYF. The CDR3 nucleotides are TGCGCCAGCAGCTTGGGAGGGAGCTCTGGAAACACCATATATTTT.

V and J are TRBV11-2 and TRBJ2-5, with TRBD2 matching 7 bases. The CDR3 has 15 amino acids. CDR1 and CDR2 from the germline V gene are SGHAT and FQNNGV. V was clipped by 2 bases and J by 4 bases; unmatched bases: 7. The CDR3 region has the DNA TGTGCCAGCAGCTTAAAAACGGGGAGGGTAGAGACCCAGTACTTC. Its translation: CASSLKTGRVETQYF.

This rearrangement joins TRBV18 to TRBJ2-3, with D possibly matching TRBD1 (6 bases). Germline V gene sequence: CDR1 KGHSH, CDR2 LQKENI. The germline V and J ends were trimmed by 5 bases and 5 bases, with 17 bases remaining between them. The CDR3 has 15 residues. This chain's CDR3 is CASSSNRDEGDTQYF. CDR3 coding DNA: TGTGCCAGCTCATCAAACAGGGACGAGGGAGATACGCAGTATTTT.

The chain is built from TRBV11-2 and TRBJ1-2, with 7 bases lining up with TRBD1. The CDR3 sequence is 16 residues long. Losses at the gene ends were 4 bases for V and 6 bases for J; bases not matched to a gene: 14. Germline lookup yields CDR1 SGHAT and CDR2 FQNNGV. The CDR3 loop is CASSYVRGRRDHGYTF. The CDR3 DNA reads TGTGCCAGCAGCTACGTGAGGGGGCGTCGGGACCATGGCTACACCTTC.

V and J are TRBV2 and TRBJ1-4; D call uncertain. CDR1 and CDR2 from the germline V gene are SNHLY and FYNNEI. Trimming shortened V by 6 bases and J by 2 bases, and 10 bases separated the two germline ends. This CDR3 has 14 residues. This CDR3 is CASRAGSTNEKLFF. The DNA for the CDR3 is TGTGCCAGCAGGGCCGGGTCGACTAATGAAAAACTGTTTTTT.

This clone was seen only once. The chain joins TRBV7-9 to TRBJ1-2; 7 bases fit TRBD1. The CDR3 covers 16 residues. Germline loops: CDR1 SEHNR, CDR2 FQNEAQ (reference sequence). With V trimmed by 3 bases and J by 0 bases, 7 bases remained unmatched. The CDR3 DNA is TGTGCCAGCAGCTTGGCCGGTACAGGGGCTAACTATGGCTACACCTTC. Its translation is CASSLAGTGANYGYTF.

The CDR3 DNA sequence: TGCGCCAGCAGCGCTGGGGGGGCTAACAATGAGCAGTTCTTC. Protein sequence: CASSAGGANNEQFF. The J gene is TRBJ2-1, the V gene TRBV5-1, with a tentative D call TRBD2 (7 bases). The CDR3 is 14 amino acids. The germline V gene encodes CDR1 SGHRS and CDR2 YFSETQ. V was shortened by 4 bases and J by 5 bases, with 13 bases between the two germline ends.

The chain recombines TRBV7-9 with TRBJ2-2; TRBD1 aligns across 9 bases. The CDR3 loop spans 16 amino acids. Germline-derived CDR1 and CDR2 are SEHNR and FQNEAQ (reference sequence). V shed 2 bases, J shed 4 bases, and the junction held 5 bases outside the gene matches. DNA of the CDR3: TGTGCCAGCAGCTTATTGGGACAGGGAAGCACCGGGGAGCTGTTTTTT. This codes for CASSLLGQGSTGELFF.

The chain couples TRBV10-3 to TRBJ1-5, with D unclear. Germline-derived CDR1 and CDR2 are ENHRY and SYGVKD. The CDR3 totals 17 residues. V lost 4 bases and J lost 0, with 16 bases in between. The CDR3 reads CAISATAQILSNQPQHF. CDR3 in DNA: TGTGCCATCAGTGCAACAGCACAGATCCTTAGCAATCAGCCCCAGCATTTT.

The rearrangement uses TRBV2 and TRBJ1-1, with 9 bases identical to TRBD1. Looked up from germline, CDR1 is SNHLY and CDR2 is FYNNEI. V was pared by 4 bases and J by 9 bases, with 3 bases of the junction left unmatched. This CDR3 comprises 12 residues. The CDR3 spells CASSGDRVKAFF. The CDR3 bases are TGTGCCAGCAGTGGGGACAGGGTAAAAGCTTTCTTT.

The chain carries TRBV20-1 and TRBJ2-7; possibly TRBD2 for D (5 bases). This CDR3 is 11 amino acids long. Trimming took off 6 bases at V and 2 bases at J, with 8 bases between the two ends. CDR1 is DFQATT and CDR2 is SNEGSKA in the germline V gene (reference sequence). The CDR3 is CSAKGAYEQYF. CDR3 nucleotide sequence: TGCAGTGCGAAGGGAGCCTACGAGCAGTACTTC.

The chain carries TRBV29-1 and TRBJ1-1; possibly TRBD1 for D (6 bases). V was cut by 2 bases and J by 6 bases, with 10 bases left in between. The CDR3 has 12 residues. Per the germline V gene, CDR1 is SQVTM and CDR2 is ANQGSEA. The CDR3 region has the DNA TGCAGCGTTGAATTGGACAGCCCTGAAGCTTTCTTT. Translating it yields CSVELDSPEAFF.

This sequence joins TRBV12-3 or TRBV12-4 and TRBJ1-1, with D hard to call. This CDR3 spans 13 amino acids. Trimming shortened V by 7 bases and J by 4 bases, and 13 bases separated the two germline ends. Here the CDR3 reads CASNEMAGTEAFF. The CDR3 region has the DNA TGTGCCAGCAATGAGATGGCGGGCACTGAAGCTTTCTTT.

The CDR3 loop reads CASSQNRAGIHEQYF. The CDR3 DNA sequence: TGTGCCAGCAGTCAAAACAGGGCCGGTATCCACGAGCAGTACTTC. The V and J genes are TRBV6-5 and TRBJ2-7; maybe TRBD1 (6 bases). The V gene lost 5 bases and the J gene lost 5 bases, with 19 bases spanning the gap. Germline V gives CDR1 MNHEY, CDR2 SVGAGI. The CDR3 runs to 15 residues.

The rearrangement joins TRBV6-5 to TRBJ1-2; D perhaps matches TRBD1 (6 bases). The CDR3 loop spans 12 amino acids. Per the germline V gene, CDR1 is MNHEY and CDR2 is SVGAGI. Trimming shortened V by 6 bases and J by 4 bases, and 9 bases separated the two germline ends. This CDR3 reads CASSVGGYGYTF. The DNA for the CDR3 is TGTGCCAGCAGCGTAGGGGGCTATGGCTACACCTTC.

This chain uses TRBV5-5 with TRBJ1-3; a weak D match, TRBD1 (6 bases). Looked up from germline, CDR1 is SGHKS and CDR2 is YYEKEE (reference sequence). V shed 4 bases and J shed 2 bases, with 19 bases lying between them. This CDR3 is 17 amino acids long. The CDR3 coding sequence is TGTGCCAGCAGCCCTCTGACAGGAGGAGAAGCTGGAAACACCATATATTTT. Its translation: CASSPLTGGEAGNTIYF.

The rearrangement uses TRBV5-3 and TRBJ1-2; possibly TRBD1 for D (6 bases). TRBV5-3 counts as an open reading frame of uncertain function. The V gene lost 4 bases and the J gene lost 8 bases, with 9 bases spanning the gap. This CDR3 is 11 amino acids long. CDR3 residues: CARSPDRGYTF. In DNA, the CDR3 is TGTGCCAGAAGCCCGGACAGAGGCTACACCTTC.

The chain joins TRBV5-6 to TRBJ2-2, with 7 bases lining up with TRBD1. V trimming: 4 bases; J trimming: 6 bases; junction bases outside the gene matches: 6. The CDR3 spans 14 residues. The germline CDR1 and CDR2 sequences are SGHDT and YYEEEE. The CDR3 loop reads CASSPMTGPGELFF. The CDR3 DNA is TGTGCCAGCAGCCCTATGACAGGGCCCGGGGAGCTGTTTTTT.